This T cell receptor (beta chain) originates from a study of T-cell reconstitution after alpha-beta-depleted transplantation in children. This clonotype has just a few counts. The CDR3 has 16 amino acids. V shed 1 base and J 4 bases; nucleotides not matched to a gene: 5. Germline CDR1 reads DFQATT; CDR2 reads SNEGSKA (reference sequence). Unique molecular identifiers were incorporated into the prepared TCRbeta library. One entry per CDR3 protein, called by TCRdb with MiXCR from the PCR reads. The sample consists of 450,000 to 550,000 distinct CDR3 sequences, about 10% of them appearing once. The source material was PBMCs, mostly from graft donor cells, sampled 180 days after TCRalphabeta/CD19-depleted stem cell transplant. The receptor was derived from a female patient aged 2 to 10 who had a stem cell transplant for aplastic anemia, so the T cells may come from the graft donor. The chain employs TRBV20-1 and TRBJ2-3, with 13 bases aligning to TRBD2. Here the CDR3 reads CSARAGTSGKADTQYF. CDR3 coding DNA: TGCAGTGCTAGAGCCGGGACTAGCGGGAAGGCAGATACGCAGTATTTT.